The 14 T cell receptor beta chains below come from one sample, sequenced in a study of neurological immune-mediated disorders. TCRdb re-called the 5' RACE reads with MiXCR, one entry per CDR3 protein. In the table there are about 59,000 distinct CDR3 sequences, approximately 12% of which are singletons. The sequenced sample was PBMCs. The receptors shown here come from a woman between 55 and 75 years old with HTLV-1-associated myelopathy (HAM/TSP).

At least ten counts were recorded for this clonotype. The J gene is TRBJ2-2, the V gene TRBV20-1, with 10 positions matching TRBD2. J lost 5 bases, V lost 6 bases, and 9 bases had no gene match. The CDR3 loop spans 15 amino acids. Germline values: CDR1 DFQATT, CDR2 SNEGSKA (reference sequence). The CDR3 spells CSAKREGLRTGELFF. CDR3 sequence (DNA): TGCAGTGCGAAGCGGGAGGGCCTTAGGACCGGGGAGCTGTTTTTT.

In its sample, this clonotype was seen many times. The chain is built from TRBV5-1 and TRBJ2-1, with 8 bases identical to TRBD2. The CDR3 is made up of 16 amino acids. The ends lost 1 base at V and 0 bases at J; junction bases unmatched: 3. CDR1 is SGHRS and CDR2 is YFSETQ in the germline V gene. CDR3 nucleotides: TGCGCCAGCAGCTTGAGGAGCGGGAGCTCCTACAATGAGCAGTTCTTC. Translated, it gives CASSLRSGSSYNEQFF.

This clonotype was detected only a few times. This chain uses TRBV4-2 with TRBJ1-1; D unresolved. The CDR3 has 14 amino acids. Trimming pared 4 bases from V and 4 bases from J, leaving 13 bases between. Germline V lookup: CDR1 LGHNA, CDR2 YNFKEQ. The CDR3 reads CASSRDLAGTEAFF. The CDR3 nucleotides are TGTGCCAGCAGCCGTGATTTGGCAGGCACTGAAGCTTTCTTT.

This clonotype was recorded at least ten times. CDR3 DNA: TGTGCCAGCAGCTTCATCGAGCAAGAGACCCAGTACTTC. This translates into CASSFIEQETQYF. This chain uses TRBV5-4 with TRBJ2-5; D not certain. Germline V gives CDR1 SGHNT, CDR2 YYREEE (reference sequence). V was shortened by 2 bases and J by 2 bases, with 7 bases between the two germline ends. This CDR3 spans 13 amino acids.

This clonotype came up many times. The gene calls are TRBV3-1 and TRBJ2-5; 7 bases agree with TRBD2. The length of the CDR3 is 15 residues. V gave up 0 bases and J gave up 5 bases; unmatched junction bases: 6. The germline gives CDR1 LGHDT, CDR2 YNNKEL (reference sequence). CDR3 DNA sequence: TGTGCCAGCAGCCAAGAGATCCGACTAGCTGAGACCCAGTACTTC. This encodes CASSQEIRLAETQYF.

This clonotype was seen many times. The gene calls are TRBV29-1 and TRBJ2-1; TRBD2 agrees at 7 bases. In germline, CDR1 is SQVTM, CDR2 ANQGSEA. The V segment lost 5 bases and the J segment 4 bases; nucleotides outside the gene matches: 5. This CDR3 comprises 13 residues. CDR3 DNA: TGCAGCGTTCATAGCGGGCAGTACAATGAGCAGTTCTTC. Residues: CSVHSGQYNEQFF.

The sample holds a few counts of this clonotype. CDR3 in DNA: TGTGCCAGCAGCTTTTCCGGGACTCCGAACGCCTACGAGCAGTACTTC. This sequence encodes CASSFSGTPNAYEQYF. This chain uses TRBV7-9 with TRBJ2-7; TRBD2 might be the D (6 bases). Between the trimmed V and J ends, which lost 3 bases and 2 bases, there was a span of 17 bases. The CDR3 is made up of 16 amino acids. Germline V gene sequence: CDR1 SEHNR, CDR2 FQNEAQ (reference sequence).

The chain has TRBV7-8 and TRBJ2-3; unclear D gene. Germline V CDR1 and CDR2: SGHVS, FQNEAQ. The V end was cut by 7 bases, the J end by 5 bases, with 19 bases between. The CDR3 totals 15 residues. CDR3 region: CASTRGAGFGDTQYF. The DNA of the CDR3 is TGTGCCAGCACCCGTGGTGCTGGGTTCGGAGATACGCAGTATTTT.

This clonotype came up many times. The V call is TRBV7-9, the J call TRBJ2-1; possibly TRBD1 for D (6 bases). This CDR3 is 16 amino acids long. The germline gives CDR1 SEHNR, CDR2 FQNEAQ (reference sequence). V lost 5 bases, J lost 3 bases, and 17 bases lay in between. CDR3 amino acids: CASSPHRTDIYNEQFF. The CDR3 region has the DNA TGTGCCAGCAGCCCTCACCGGACAGATATCTACAATGAGCAGTTCTTC.

The sample holds many counts of this clonotype. The chain joins TRBV29-1 to TRBJ2-2; 8 bases are shared with TRBD2. Trimming at V came to 5 bases and at J to 5 bases, leaving 10 bases not matched to a gene. There are 15 residues in the CDR3. CDR1 is SQVTM and CDR2 is ANQGSEA in the germline V gene. CDR3: CSVSSSGSVTGELFF. CDR3 in DNA: TGCAGCGTTTCATCGAGCGGGAGCGTGACCGGGGAGCTGTTTTTT.

This clonotype came up many times. The chain links TRBV7-9 to TRBJ2-7; D call uncertain. Trimming stripped 1 base from V and 8 bases from J, with 12 bases between. The germline CDR1 and CDR2 sequences are SEHNR and FQNEAQ (reference sequence). The CDR3 totals 13 residues. DNA for the CDR3: TGTGCCAGCAGCTTAGGGGCAGCAGTGAAGCAGTACTTC. It specifies CASSLGAAVKQYF.

The CDR3 nucleotides are TGTGCCAGCTCATGGCGGGAGAGAGATGAGCAGTTCTTC. The encoded protein is CASSWRERDEQFF. The chain is built from TRBV18 and TRBJ2-1; TRBD2 matches at 7 bases. Trimming removed 5 bases from V and 8 bases from J; junction bases left unmatched: 6. Germline V gene sequence: CDR1 KGHSH, CDR2 LQKENI. The CDR3 totals 13 residues.

The rearrangement joins TRBV5-1 to TRBJ2-2; perhaps D is TRBD1 or TRBD2 (5 bases each). The germline gives CDR1 SGHRS, CDR2 YFSETQ. V was shortened by 0 bases and J by 4 bases, with 13 bases between the two germline ends. The CDR3 runs to 16 residues. CDR3 amino acids: CASSLEAVRGTGELFF. The CDR3 DNA reads TGCGCCAGCAGCTTGGAAGCGGTTAGGGGCACCGGGGAGCTGTTTTTT.

This clonotype qualifies as medium-sized. The chain has TRBV7-2 and TRBJ1-1; no clear D gene. The length of the CDR3 is 11 residues. The germline V gene encodes CDR1 SGHTA and CDR2 FQGNSA. With 0 bases removed from V and 7 bases from J, the gap between germline ends came to 3 bases. For the CDR3, the DNA is TGTGCCAGCAGCTTAGCAAATGAAGCTTTCTTT. This translates into CASSLANEAFF.